These 4 T cell receptor delta chains came from one sample sequenced in a study of Vδ1+ human thymocytes. General study points: Thymic TRG and TRD repertoires appeared highly polyclonal, with Gaussian CDR3 length distributions.

Sequences come from RNA converted to cDNA by reverse transcription. CDR3 amplicons came from multiplex PCR with pooled V-gene forward and constant-region reverse primers. TCRdb re-called clones from the multiplex PCR reads using CATT. Of around 56,000 delta-chain clones listed, about 16% were seen once; the top ten hold 0.3% to 0.45%. No antigen has been identified for these receptors. The source material was Vdelta1+ gamma-delta thymocytes from the thymus. Subset given: FACS-sorted CD3+ TCRalphabeta- TCRVdelta1+ TCRVdelta2- thymocytes. Every receptor here comes from a girl less than two years old who had congenital heart surgery.

This clone showed up just a few times. V usage is TRDV2 and J usage is TRDJ1, with a possible D match to TRDD2 (6 bases). V was pared by 0 bases and J by 2 bases, with 21 bases between. Germline CDR1 reads GEAIGNYY; CDR2 reads EKD. The CDR3 has 18 residues. CDR3 loop: CACDTALLLLGATDKLIF. CDR3 bases: TGTGCCTGTGACACCGCCCTCCTACTGCTGGGTGCTACCGATAAACTCATCTTT.

In this sample, this clone turned up a few times. The chain couples TRDV1 to TRDJ1; 10 bases fit TRDD3. From germline, CDR1 is TSWWSYY and CDR2 QGS. CDR3 length equals 23 residues. V trimming: 0 bases; J trimming: 4 bases; junction bases outside the gene matches: 26. The CDR3 here is CALGELGKNYPGDTRMGGDKLIF. CDR3 coding DNA: TGTGCTCTTGGGGAACTCGGAAAAAACTACCCGGGGGATACGAGAATGGGTGGCGATAAACTCATCTTT.

This chain uses TRDV1 with TRDJ1; no firm D call. The CDR3 is 14 amino acids. Between the trimmed V and J ends, which lost 3 bases and 7 bases, there was a span of 15 bases. The germline V gene has CDR1 TSWWSYY and CDR2 QGS. The CDR3 region is CALGDPGKPPKLIF. The CDR3 DNA follows: TGTGCTCTTGGGGACCCGGGAAAACCCCCTAAACTCATCTTT.

This clone was detected once. This sequence joins TRDV1 and TRDJ1; D is ambiguous. This CDR3 comprises 18 residues. Germline loops: CDR1 TSWWSYY, CDR2 QGS. Trimming removed 8 bases at V and 0 bases at J, with 25 bases between. CDR3 in amino acids: CALLLQSLHPTNTDKLIF. The CDR3 DNA reads TGTGCTCTTCTTCTCCAGTCCCTCCATCCAACCAACACCGATAAACTCATCTTT.